These 12 T cell receptor beta chains were all obtained from the same sample, sequenced in a study of Ad26.COV2.S vaccination and SARS-CoV-2 variants. Indicated treatment: 15 to 20 received Ad26.COV2.S at low or high dose, single or two shots; several received placebo; per-sample allocation not given. The study sampled participants on day 63 after the first vaccine or placebo injection. The assay was immunoSEQ multiplex PCR, and TCRdb's table has in-frame clones only and misses some. Found here are some 290,000 clones, more than 70% of them singletons; the top ten hold under 2%. The sequencing used peripheral blood, collected in a trial of Ad26.COV2.S vaccine versus placebo. These receptors were obtained from a person between 18 and 59 years old who received the Ad26.COV2.S COVID-19 vaccine or a placebo.

The chain combines TRBV18 with TRBJ1-6, with TRBD1 matching 9 bases. The CDR3 covers 15 residues. Germline-derived CDR1 and CDR2 are KGHSH and LQKENI. V was pared by 4 bases and J by 9 bases, with 7 bases of the junction left unmatched. Here the CDR3 DNA reads TGTGCCAGCTCACTGGGGACAGGGTTCGGTTCACCCCTCCACTTT. It yields the protein CASSLGTGFGSPLHF. The entire variable domain, with the rest obtained from reference TRBV18 and TRBJ1-6, is as follows: NAGVMQNPRHLVRRRGQEARLRCSPMKGHSHVYWYRQLPEEGLKFMVYLQKENIIDESGMPKERFSAEFPKEGPSILRIQQVVRGDSAAYFCASSLGTGFGSPLHFGNGTRLTVT.

This rearrangement joins TRBV5-1 to TRBJ1-3; D remains unclear. Germline V gene sequence: CDR1 SGHRS, CDR2 YFSETQ. Trimming cost V 0 bases and J 9 bases, with 13 bases left between them. The CDR3 has 14 amino acids. In DNA form, the CDR3 reads TGCGCCAGCAGCTTGGCAAGCGAAAGATCCACCATATATTTT. This sequence encodes CASSLASERSTIYF.

The gene calls are TRBV5-1 and TRBJ2-1; 10 bases match TRBD2. The CDR3 spans 21 residues. Per germline, CDR1 SGHRS and CDR2 YFSETQ. Trimming cost V 3 bases and J 0 bases; bases outside gene matches: 18. The CDR3 loop reads CASSSREGLAGAPFSYNEQFF. CDR3 bases: TGCGCCAGCAGCTCGAGGGAGGGCCTAGCGGGGGCACCATTCTCCTACAATGAGCAGTTCTTC.

The chain recombines TRBV4-2 with TRBJ2-1; 12 bases match TRBD2. Germline loops: CDR1 LGHNA, CDR2 YNFKEQ. The length of the CDR3 is 20 residues. The V segment lost 1 base and the J segment 1 base; nucleotides outside the gene matches: 11. CDR3 nucleotide sequence: TGTGCCAGCAGCCAAGCGGCTAGCGGGGGGGCTGTAAGGTCCTACAATGAGCAGTTCTTC. This sequence encodes CASSQAASGGAVRSYNEQFF.

This chain links TRBV5-5 with TRBJ1-1, with TRBD1 as a possible D gene (5 bases). This CDR3 is 15 amino acids long. Deletions cut 0 bases from V and 1 base from J, with 10 bases between. Germline V gene sequence: CDR1 SGHKS, CDR2 YYEKEE (reference sequence). This chain's CDR3 is CASSLAWQGNTEAFF. CDR3 DNA: TGTGCCAGCAGCTTGGCCTGGCAGGGGAACACTGAAGCTTTCTTT.

This rearrangement joins TRBV9 to TRBJ2-3, with 10 bases matching TRBD1. Germline loops: CDR1 SGDLS, CDR2 YYNGEE. The CDR3 length is 14 residues. The J segment lost 9 bases and the V segment lost 0 bases, leaving 4 bases of the junction unmatched. The CDR3 protein is CASSVGTGGVTQYF. DNA of the CDR3: TGTGCCAGCAGCGTAGGGACAGGGGGAGTAACGCAGTATTTT.

The rearrangement joins TRBV11-2 to TRBJ2-5; D is possibly TRBD1 or TRBD2 (6 bases each). V lost 1 base and J 2 bases, leaving 14 bases between the germline ends. Germline V gives CDR1 SGHAT, CDR2 FQNNGV. CDR3 length: 16 residues. In DNA form, the CDR3 reads TGTGCCAGCAGCTTAGGGGGGCGGGGTAGGCAAGAGACCCAGTACTTC. Protein sequence: CASSLGGRGRQETQYF.

V gene TRBV9 combines with J gene TRBJ1-4, with TRBD1 matching over 11 bases. This CDR3 has 15 amino acids. Per germline, CDR1 SGDLS and CDR2 YYNGEE. The V gene end was trimmed by 4 bases and the J gene end by 8 bases; junction bases not matched to a gene: 7. The CDR3 DNA is TGTGCCAGCAGCTTTGGACAGGGGGCTGAAGAAAAACTGTTTTTT. Protein: CASSFGQGAEEKLFF.

Notes on this clone: Other DNA sequences in the same sample also yield this CDR3. This chain connects TRBV7-9 to TRBJ1-1, with 7 nucleotides matching TRBD1. The CDR3 covers 12 residues. Germline assignment: CDR1 SEHNR and CDR2 FQNEAQ (reference sequence). Trimming cost V 4 bases and J 4 bases; bases outside gene matches: 0. The DNA for the CDR3 is TGTGCCAGCAGCTCAGGGGGCACTGAAGCTTTCTTT. Its translation is CASSSGGTEAFF.

V is TRBV21-1 and J is TRBJ2-6; TRBD1 is the table's D call, not checked against the DNA. TRBV21-1 constitutes a pseudogene. This CDR3 contains 22 residues. CDR3 coding DNA: TGTGCCAGCAGCAAAGAGGGGTGGACACCTCCCCCATTCTCTCCTGGGGCCAACGTCCTGACTTTC. Translating it yields CASSKEGWTPPPFSPGANVLTF.

The CDR3 loop is CASSRTSGDRVSPLHF. CDR3 sequence (DNA): TGTGCCAGCTCCCGGACTTCAGGGGATAGAGTTTCACCCCTCCACTTT. The V call is TRBV18, the J call TRBJ1-6; tentatively, D is TRBD1 (6 bases). CDR3 length: 16 residues. V shed 6 bases and J shed 9 bases, with 21 bases lying between them. The V gene's germline CDR1 is KGHSH and CDR2 LQKENI. The full variable domain, with the rest looked up from reference TRBV18 and TRBJ1-6, is NAGVMQNPRHLVRRRGQEARLRCSPMKGHSHVYWYRQLPEEGLKFMVYLQKENIIDESGMPKERFSAEFPKEGPSILRIQQVVRGDSAAYFCASSRTSGDRVSPLHFGNGTRLTVT.

The J gene is TRBJ2-5, the V gene TRBV18; D is undetermined. Germline V lookup: CDR1 KGHSH, CDR2 LQKENI. The V and J ends lost 3 bases and 2 bases respectively, with 10 bases between them. The CDR3 contains 14 residues. The CDR3 nucleotides are TGTGCCAGCTCACCCCGGAATTCACAAGAGACCCAGTACTTC. As protein: CASSPRNSQETQYF.